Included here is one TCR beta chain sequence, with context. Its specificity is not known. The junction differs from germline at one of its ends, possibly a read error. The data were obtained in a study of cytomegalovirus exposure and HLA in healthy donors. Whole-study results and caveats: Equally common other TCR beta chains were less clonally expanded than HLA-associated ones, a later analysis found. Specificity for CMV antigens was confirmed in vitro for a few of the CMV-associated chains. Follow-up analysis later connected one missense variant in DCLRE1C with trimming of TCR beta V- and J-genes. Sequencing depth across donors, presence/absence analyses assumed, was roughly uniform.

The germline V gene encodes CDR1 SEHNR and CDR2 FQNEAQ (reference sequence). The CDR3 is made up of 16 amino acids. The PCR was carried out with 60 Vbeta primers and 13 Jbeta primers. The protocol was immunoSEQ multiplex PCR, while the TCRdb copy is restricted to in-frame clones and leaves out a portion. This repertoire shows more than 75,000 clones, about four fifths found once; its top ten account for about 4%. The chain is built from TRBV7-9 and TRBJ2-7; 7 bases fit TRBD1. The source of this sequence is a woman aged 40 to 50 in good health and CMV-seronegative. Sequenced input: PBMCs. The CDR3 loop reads CSSSSQQGTTTYEQYF. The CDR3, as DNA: TGTTCCAGCAGCTCGCAACAGGGGACGACTACCTACGAGCAGTACTTC.